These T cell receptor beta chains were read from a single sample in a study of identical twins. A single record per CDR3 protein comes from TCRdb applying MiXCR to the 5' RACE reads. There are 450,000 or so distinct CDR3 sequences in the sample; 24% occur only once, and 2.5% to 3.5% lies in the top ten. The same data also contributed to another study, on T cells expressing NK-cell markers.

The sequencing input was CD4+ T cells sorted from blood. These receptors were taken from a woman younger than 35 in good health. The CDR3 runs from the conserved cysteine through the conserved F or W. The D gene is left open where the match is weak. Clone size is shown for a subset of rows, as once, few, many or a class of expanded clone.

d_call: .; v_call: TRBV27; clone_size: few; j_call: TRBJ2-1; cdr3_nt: TGTGCCAGCACCCGAACCGTCGGGAACCCCTCCAATGAGCAGTTCTTC; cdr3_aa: CASTRTVGNPSNEQFF
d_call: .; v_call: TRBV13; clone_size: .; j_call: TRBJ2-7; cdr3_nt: TGTGCCAGCAGCCGAGGGGGAATCTCCTACGAGCAGTACTTC; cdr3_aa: CASSRGGISYEQYF
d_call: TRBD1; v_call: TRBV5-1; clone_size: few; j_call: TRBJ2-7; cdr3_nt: TGCGCCAGCAGCGCAACTCCGGGACAGGGTGTGTACGAGCAGTACTTC; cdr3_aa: CASSATPGQGVYEQYF
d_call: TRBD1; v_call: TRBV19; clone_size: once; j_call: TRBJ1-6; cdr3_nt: TGTGCCAGTAGTATAGGACAGGGGACGAATTCACCCCTCCACTTT; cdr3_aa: CASSIGQGTNSPLHF
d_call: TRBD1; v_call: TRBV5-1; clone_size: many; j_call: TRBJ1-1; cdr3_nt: TGCGCCAGCAGCTCCGACAGGGGCACTGAAGCTTTCTTT; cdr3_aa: CASSSDRGTEAFF
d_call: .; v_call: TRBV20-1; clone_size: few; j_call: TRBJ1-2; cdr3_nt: TGCAGTGCTTTAGGACGGAGCTATGGCTACACCTTC; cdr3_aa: CSALGRSYGYTF
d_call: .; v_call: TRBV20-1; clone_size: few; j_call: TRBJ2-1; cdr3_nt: TGCAGTGCGTCGCTCCCGGGCGCCGGATACAATGAGCAGTTCTTC; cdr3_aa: CSASLPGAGYNEQFF
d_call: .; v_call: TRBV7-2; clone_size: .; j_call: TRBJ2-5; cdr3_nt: TGTGCCAGCAGCCCCGCCGCCAGCCGAGAGACCCAGTACTTC; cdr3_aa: CASSPAASRETQYF
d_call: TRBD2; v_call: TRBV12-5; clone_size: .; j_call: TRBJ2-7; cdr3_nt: TGTGCTAGTGGTTTACTAGCGGGGTACGAGCAGTACTTC; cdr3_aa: CASGLLAGYEQYF
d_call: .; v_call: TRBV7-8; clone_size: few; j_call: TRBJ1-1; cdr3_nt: TGTGCCAGCAGCTTAGAGGGACTTCGGGGCACTGAAGCTTTCTTT; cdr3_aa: CASSLEGLRGTEAFF
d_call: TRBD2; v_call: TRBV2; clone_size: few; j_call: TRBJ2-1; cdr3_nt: TGTGCCAAAGGACTAGCGGGAGGGGATGAGCAGTTCTTC; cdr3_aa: CAKGLAGGDEQFF